The present entry profiles one TCR beta chain with its context. Its antigen is unknown. Only in-frame clones appear in the TCRdb table, and some are missing; sequencing was by immunoSEQ multiplex PCR. The sample includes tens of thousands of clones, 60% to 80% of them seen just once. The sample belongs to a study of STAT5B mutations in CD4+ large granular lymphocyte leukemia. Study-level information: The CDR3 'QG' motif was associated with a particular HLA allele among healthy donors. Whole-study results and caveats: No patients shared main leukemic clonotypes, though about 26% appeared at low frequency elsewhere. Patient CD4-sorted repertoires looked more clonal than healthy CD4+ repertoires, even without putative leukemic clones.

The CDR3 extends over 16 amino acids. The trim removed 2 bases at V and 10 bases at J, leaving 10 bases unmatched. Germline-derived CDR1 and CDR2 are MNHNS and SASEGT. The V and J genes are TRBV6-1 and TRBJ1-6, with 8 bases that match TRBD1. The sequence derives from a human donor in good health. Sequencing input: CD4+ T cells from blood buffy coats. CDR3 nucleotides: TGTGCCAGCAGTGAAATCGGGGCAGGGGGCCGCTCACCCCTCCACTTT. It translates to CASSEIGAGGRSPLHF.